This TCR beta chain was identified during a study of T cell responses to AZD1222 COVID-19 vaccine. About this clone itself: Its antigen remains unidentified.

The V and J ends lost 6 bases and 0 bases, in that order; junction bases with no gene match: 5. Germline V CDR1 and CDR2: MNHEY, SVGAGI. CDR3 length: 15 amino acids. Overall study results and limits: There were mostly white British donors and more females than males, and clonal diversity was possibly underestimated. Every sample of the repertoires postdated the peak T cell response. AZD1222 recipients seropositive at baseline numbered only six or seven. Following two doses of AZD1222, Spike-specific TCR breadth and depth rose.

This table comes from immunoSEQ multiplex PCR, and its TCRdb copy is limited to in-frame clones, with some not included. The table shows 100,000 to 150,000 clones, with about nine tenths occurring only once. The V call is TRBV6-5, the J call TRBJ2-1; 7 positions match TRBD2. The clonotype originates from an adult in good health. This specimen consisted of peripheral blood, obtained on day 0 of AZD1222 vaccination. Written as DNA, the CDR3 is TGTGCCAGCAGATCGACTAGCAGCTCCTACAATGAGCAGTTCTTC. This gives the protein CASRSTSSSYNEQFF.